The next 23 T cell receptor beta chains were all read from a single sample in a study of cytomegalovirus exposure and HLA in healthy donors. The study ran its PCR with 60 Vbeta and 13 Jbeta primers. The protocol was immunoSEQ multiplex PCR, while the TCRdb copy is restricted to in-frame clones and leaves out a portion. This sample has around 67,000 clones, with about 84% found just once. Sequenced sample: PBMCs. These receptors were collected from a young man in good health and CMV-seropositive.

The rearrangement joins TRBV19 to TRBJ1-1; possible D gene TRBD1, 6 bases. Trimming cost V 5 bases and J 1 base, with 14 bases left between them. The germline V gene has CDR1 LNHDA and CDR2 SQIVND (reference sequence). This CDR3 is built from 15 residues. CDR3 residues: CASSEIARGNTEAFF. DNA for the CDR3: TGTGCCAGTAGTGAAATCGCCAGGGGGAACACTGAAGCTTTCTTT.

The V call is TRBV7-8, the J call TRBJ2-7; TRBD1 matches at 10 bases. The CDR3 is 14 amino acids. The germline V gene encodes CDR1 SGHVS and CDR2 FQNEAQ. V trimming: 4 bases; J trimming: 3 bases; junction bases outside the gene matches: 3. CDR3 region: CASSWGQGLYEQYF. CDR3 sequence (DNA): TGTGCCAGCAGCTGGGGACAGGGGCTCTACGAGCAGTACTTC.

The rearrangement uses TRBV11-2 and TRBJ2-7; D is uncertain. Germline CDR1 SGHAT, CDR2 FQNNGV. The CDR3 length is 18 residues. The V end lost 1 base, the J end lost 2 bases, and 21 bases lay between the germline ends. Here the CDR3 reads CASSLASRFQAGTYEQYF. The CDR3 DNA sequence: TGTGCCAGCAGCTTAGCATCCAGGTTTCAGGCCGGTACCTACGAGCAGTACTTC.

The V call is TRBV18, the J call TRBJ1-1; D is perhaps TRBD1 (5 bases). Per germline, CDR1 KGHSH and CDR2 LQKENI. V was pared by 1 base and J by 3 bases, with 9 bases between. The CDR3 sequence is 14 residues long. The CDR3 nucleotides are TGTGCCAGCTCACCACAGGGGTCGGACACTGAAGCTTTCTTT. It yields the protein CASSPQGSDTEAFF.

This rearrangement joins TRBV5-6 to TRBJ2-7; D is uncertain. V lost 5 bases to trimming and J lost 4 bases, with 13 bases between them. The CDR3 extends over 13 amino acids. CDR1 and CDR2 (germline): SGHDT, YYEEEE. Here the CDR3 DNA reads TGTGCCAGCAGAAAGAACGGAGAATACGAGCAGTACTTC. Amino acid sequence: CASRKNGEYEQYF.

V and J are TRBV19 and TRBJ1-1; TRBD1 matches at 8 bases. The CDR3 is 13 residues long. Unmatched junction bases numbered 13, after V lost 10 bases and J lost 9 bases. From germline, CDR1 is LNHDA and CDR2 SQIVND (reference sequence). The CDR3, as DNA: TGTGCCACCTCAGGACAGGGAAGTAACAAAGCTTTCTTT. Its translation: CATSGQGSNKAFF. Complete variable domain (other parts from reference TRBV19 and TRBJ1-1): DGGITQSPKYLFRKEGQNVTLSCEQNLNHDAMYWYRQDPGQGLRLIYYSQIVNDFQKGDIAEGYSVSREKKESFPLTVTSAQKNPTAFYLCATSGQGSNKAFFGQGTRLTVV.

This clone was counted once. The V and J genes are TRBV7-2 and TRBJ1-3; possible D gene TRBD1, 6 bases. Trimming removed 4 bases from V and 7 bases from J, with 8 bases in between. Germline V gene sequence: CDR1 SGHTA, CDR2 FQGNSA. This CDR3 contains 12 residues. The CDR3 reads CASSYTGNTIYF. CDR3 DNA: TGTGCCAGCAGCTATACAGGGAACACCATATATTTT.

J is TRBJ1-4 and V is TRBV30; D not resolved. CDR3 length: 13 residues. Germline CDR1 GTSNPN, CDR2 SVGIG (reference sequence). Trimming shortened V by 1 base and J by 7 bases, and 10 bases separated the two germline ends. The CDR3 DNA reads as TGTGCCTGGAGTGGCCTACAGCCTGAAAAACTGTTTTTT. This encodes CAWSGLQPEKLFF.

The genes are TRBV19 and TRBJ1-1; D may be TRBD1 (6 bases). CDR1 is LNHDA, CDR2 SQIVND, per germline (reference sequence). This CDR3 has 13 amino acids. V lost 10 bases and J lost 6, with 18 bases in between. CDR3 in DNA: TGTGCCACCTACCGGGACAACGACCCTGAAGCTTTCTTT. Translated, it gives CATYRDNDPEAFF.

This clone was detected only once. This chain links TRBV4-2 with TRBJ1-2; 8 nucleotides line up with TRBD1. CDR3 length: 15 residues. CDR1 and CDR2 from the germline V gene are LGHNA and YNFKEQ. Losses at the gene ends were 5 bases for V and 2 bases for J; bases not matched to a gene: 7. CDR3 in amino acids: CASSSDRVPNYGYTF. The CDR3 bases are TGTGCCAGCAGCTCGGACAGGGTGCCGAACTATGGCTACACCTTC.

The J gene is TRBJ2-1, the V gene TRBV6-5; TRBD1 matches at 7 bases. CDR3 length: 11 residues. Germline values: CDR1 MNHEY, CDR2 SVGAGI. The ends lost 6 bases at V and 9 bases at J; junction bases unmatched: 2. As DNA, the CDR3 is TGTGCCAGCAGCGACAGGGTTGAGCAGTTCTTC. This encodes CASSDRVEQFF.

This clone appeared a single time. V is TRBV27 and J is TRBJ1-2; 9 bases map to TRBD1. J lost 8 bases, V lost 6 bases, and 4 bases had no gene match. Germline V gene lookup returns CDR1 MNHEY and CDR2 SMNVEV (reference sequence). CDR3 size: 12 residues. The CDR3 nucleotides are TGTGCCAGCAGGAGGACAGGGGCCGGCTACACCTTC. This gives the protein CASRRTGAGYTF.

In this sample, this clone turned up once. The chain uses TRBV5-8 and TRBJ1-2; 9 bases are a match to TRBD1. CDR3 length: 14 amino acids. J was trimmed by 4 bases and V by 5 bases; bases with no gene match: 6. The germline CDR1 and CDR2 sequences are SGHTS and YDEGEE. The CDR3 here is CASREPGQGYGYTF. DNA for the CDR3: TGTGCCAGCAGGGAACCGGGACAGGGCTATGGCTACACCTTC. The variable domain in full, with the rest retrieved from reference TRBV5-8 and TRBJ1-2, is EAGVTQSPTHLIKTRGQQATLRCSPISGHTSVYWYQQALGLGLQFLLWYDEGEERNRGNFPPRFSGRQFPNYSSELNVNALELEDSALYLCASREPGQGYGYTFGSGTRLTVV.

V usage is TRBV18 and J usage is TRBJ1-1; D is uncertain. Germline V gives CDR1 KGHSH, CDR2 LQKENI. The CDR3 covers 13 residues. V gave up 3 bases and J gave up 3 bases, with 8 bases separating them. The CDR3 sequence: CASSPVEDTEAFF. CDR3 nucleotides: TGTGCCAGCTCACCGGTCGAGGACACTGAAGCTTTCTTT.

The gene calls are TRBV6-1 and TRBJ2-7; D may be TRBD2 (6 bases). Germline loops: CDR1 MNHNS, CDR2 SASEGT. Between the trimmed V and J ends, which lost 7 bases and 3 bases, there was a span of 10 bases. This CDR3 spans 12 amino acids. CDR3 region: CASTEGLYEQYF. CDR3 nucleotide sequence: TGTGCCAGCACTGAGGGACTCTACGAGCAGTACTTC.

J is TRBJ1-5 and V is TRBV6-5; D unresolved. Trimming pared 6 bases from V and 9 bases from J, leaving 12 bases between. This CDR3 is 12 amino acids long. The germline V gene encodes CDR1 MNHEY and CDR2 SVGAGI. The CDR3 region is CASSTFNGPQHF. CDR3 coding DNA: TGTGCCAGCAGCACCTTCAACGGGCCCCAGCATTTT.

V usage is TRBV7-9 and J usage is TRBJ1-1; D is perhaps TRBD1 (5 bases). From germline, CDR1 is SEHNR and CDR2 FQNEAQ (reference sequence). V was cut by 5 bases and J by 1 base, with 8 bases left in between. This CDR3 region has 13 residues. This CDR3 reads CASSLTGNTEAFF. DNA for the CDR3: TGTGCCAGCAGCCTAACAGGGAACACTGAAGCTTTCTTT.

V usage is TRBV11-2 and J usage is TRBJ1-2; D is ambiguous. This CDR3 comprises 12 residues. Germline-derived CDR1 and CDR2 are SGHAT and FQNNGV. Trimming took off 3 bases at V and 6 bases at J, with 8 bases between the two ends. The CDR3 reads CASSFLTDGYTF. The CDR3 DNA reads TGTGCCAGCAGCTTCCTGACTGATGGCTACACCTTC.

This chain links TRBV29-1 with TRBJ2-1, with a possible D match to TRBD1 (5 bases). Per the germline V gene, CDR1 is SQVTM and CDR2 is ANQGSEA. Trimming cost V 6 bases and J 4 bases, with 19 bases left between them. This CDR3 contains 15 residues. CDR3 coding DNA: TGCAGCGTCGCTCAGGGTACCCTCCGATACAATGAGCAGTTCTTC. This codes for CSVAQGTLRYNEQFF.

This clone has a single count. V and J are TRBV28 and TRBJ2-3; D remains unclear. Germline V gene data show CDR1 as MDHEN and CDR2 as SYDVKM. CDR3 length: 14 residues. V was trimmed by 4 bases and J by 2 bases, leaving 10 bases between them. CDR3 in amino acids: CASSSWQNTDTQYF. The CDR3 bases are TGTGCCAGCAGTTCTTGGCAGAACACAGATACGCAGTATTTT.

The chain couples TRBV4-1 to TRBJ1-4, with 8 bases that match TRBD1. The CDR3 sequence is 15 residues long. Germline V gene data show CDR1 as MGHRA and CDR2 as YSYEKL. The trim removed 4 bases at V and 4 bases at J, leaving 5 bases unmatched. The CDR3 spells CASSRHRGNNEKLFF. The CDR3 bases are TGCGCCAGCAGCCGCCACAGGGGGAATAATGAAAAACTGTTTTTT.

This clone was found once. This sequence joins TRBV5-1 and TRBJ2-3; 15 positions match TRBD2. The CDR3 runs to 16 residues. From germline, CDR1 is SGHRS and CDR2 YFSETQ. The junction had 3 bases not matched to a gene; V was cut back by 4 bases and J by 3 bases. CDR3 bases: TGCGCCAGCAGCCCAGGGACTAGCGGGGGGACAGATACGCAGTATTTT. Amino acids: CASSPGTSGGTDTQYF.

This chain joins TRBV11-3 and TRBJ2-1, with TRBD1 matching 10 bases. This CDR3 comprises 17 residues. Per germline, CDR1 SGHNT and CDR2 YENEEA. Trimming removed 1 base from V and 7 bases from J; junction bases left unmatched: 10. The CDR3 DNA reads as TGTGCCAGCAGCTTAGGCCTCGGGACAGGGGCCTCGAATGAGCAGTTCTTC. Its protein is CASSLGLGTGASNEQFF.